The text below deals with one T cell receptor beta chain. This entry is derived from a study of T cell responses to AZD1222 COVID-19 vaccine. This table comes from immunoSEQ multiplex PCR, and its TCRdb copy is limited to in-frame clones, with some not included. This sample carries roughly 150,000 clones, around 93% of them seen once, and the ten largest clones take less than 3.5%. This receptor was obtained from an adult who received the AZD1222 COVID-19 vaccine. The input for sequencing was peripheral blood, taken 28 days after the second AZD1222 dose.

CDR3 nucleotides: TGCGCCAGCAGTGACTGGCCCACTGAAGCTTTCTTT. Translated: CASSDWPTEAFF. This chain joins TRBV10-1 and TRBJ1-1; D unclear. This CDR3 has 12 residues. Germline V gene sequence: CDR1 WNHNN, CDR2 SYGVQD (reference sequence). Trimming left V 3 bases short and J 4 bases short, with 6 bases between.